The T cell receptor (beta chain) described here comes from a study of cytomegalovirus exposure and HLA in healthy donors. Whole-study results and caveats: Usually a TCR sequence was rare, but some public TCRs were found in many donors. Associated with cytomegalovirus, according to the listing, were fewer than 200 TCR beta chains. The authors confirmed in vitro that a few CMV-associated chains were specific for CMV antigens.

Germline CDR1 SGHVS, CDR2 FQNEAQ. This CDR3 contains 14 residues. V was cut by 5 bases and J by 4 bases, with 11 bases left in between. A remark on this clone: The antigen is not known.

The repertoire was sequenced with immunoSEQ multiplex PCR; TCRdb's copy has only in-frame clones and lacks some. Among roughly 200,000 clones, about 89% were seen once, and the ten largest hold around 7.2%. The chain carries TRBV7-8 and TRBJ2-2; TRBD2 is a possible D gene (6 bases). Sequencing was performed on PBMCs. The TCR comes from a man under 40 in good health and CMV-seropositive. Here the CDR3 DNA reads TGTGCCAGCAGCCCCCGGGGGATCACCGGGGAGCTGTTTTTT. Protein sequence: CASSPRGITGELFF.